This T cell receptor beta chain was observed in a study of beta chain features in type 1 diabetes (dated by TCRdb to 2016 to 2018). About the investigation overall: Mean age, gender distribution, total cell number and subset yield did not differ between patients and healthy donors. A total of 90 million to 140 million sorted cells were examined across all samples, and RNA yield correlated strongly with the number of cells per subset. The study compared TCRB repertoires of sorted circulating CD4+ T cell subsets between recently diagnosed type 1 diabetes patients and matched healthy donors. Whereas all 30 or so donors provided naive and central memory subsets, regulatory and stem cell-like memory subsets were isolated from just 8 patients and roughly eight healthy donors.

Beyond this particular receptor, the publication reports: A moderate but significant shortening of TCRB CDR3 length was observed in type 1 diabetes patients in all four CD4+ subsets. Fewer insertions and more nucleotide deletions at VDJ recombination sites were observed in patients with type 1 diabetes, implying thymic rearrangement abnormalities. Because small numbers of individuals were included in the HLA sub-analyses, any influence of HLA type on TCRB rearrangement was left unresolved. Naive, central memory and regulatory TCRB repertoires appeared to be more alike among patients than among healthy donors. Because cDNA was sequenced instead of genomic DNA, highly expressing activated cells could be over-represented, though the groups showed no difference in activation or CD3 levels. Shorter templates might be favored by PCR, yet because patient and control samples were amplified and corrected together, any such skew would affect both groups equally.

As to this clone: Its antigen is unknown. Base qualities are missing; no much larger clone stands one base away.

Trimming leaves V shorter by 4 bases and J shorter by 2 bases, with the junction holding 14 bases beyond the gene matches. The germline V gene specifies MGHRA as CDR1 and YSYEKL as CDR2. The CDR3 holds 19 amino acids from the cysteine to the phenylalanine. The entry retains the CDR3 DNA only, 57 bases that are in frame from base 1. The entire isolated RNA was reverse transcribed using the High Capacity cDNA Reverse Transcription Kit, and thus expressed TCRB transcripts were sequenced. Naive, central memory and regulatory T cell samples underwent deep immunoSEQ sequencing, averaging around 3.9 million total reads per sample. Sorted cells were lysed in RLT buffer and RNA was extracted with DNase-treated RNeasy Micro or Mini kits, depending on cell number. Each cell subset was processed on its own to prevent cross-contamination, while patient and healthy donor samples were processed together. Using the immunoSEQ multiplex PCR, TCRB sequences were amplified from cDNA into 87-bp fragments spanning the CDR3 region. Sequencing of the amplicons was performed on the Illumina HiSeq platform. Processing in the source paper ran as follows. PCR bias was computationally corrected using synthetic template baselines, reads within Hamming distance 2 were collapsed, and singletons that could not be merged were discarded. By aligning reads against IMGT, V, D and J genes, CDR3 length, and insertions or deletions at six rearrangement sites were assigned. Clonotype counts were normalized to sorted cell number within each subset before computing true diversity and Gini coefficients with the tcR R package. Repertoire sharing was quantified using the overlap coefficient calculated on TCRB nucleotide sequences. TCRdb took over this immuneACCESS table, retaining in-frame rearrangements with V and J assigned. Such tables are incomplete; in checked studies, under half of the missing clones stem from an unresolved V gene, and the remainder is unexplained. V, J and clone size are those of that table, while D and trimming were read from the DNA. The sample table contains 140,000 to 150,000 clones; only one count was recorded for 13% of them. Of the sample, approximately 1.3% is held by the ten largest clones.

Each donor gave one peripheral blood draw, roughly 120 mL on average, collected into heparinised tubes. Naive, central memory, regulatory and stem cell-like memory CD4+ T cells were sorted on a BD FACSAria II using a panel including CD45RO, CCR7, CD25, CD127, CD95 and CD27. A purity above 98% was achieved for all sorted populations. PBMCs were separated immediately by Lymphoprep density gradient centrifugation and were stained directly, without being cultured. To minimize batch effects, samples were stained and sorted in pairs, one healthy donor with one patient per experiment. The receptor chain draws on TRBV4-1 and TRBJ2-5, and TRBD2 aligns with 12 junction nucleotides. The clonotype originates from a man aged 18 to 30 with type 1 diabetes. Sequenced material: central memory CD4+ T cells from blood. The CDR3 in this case is CASSRGLAGTKKEQETQYF. The base sequence is TGCGCCAGCAGCCGCGGACTAGCGGGGACCAAGAAAGAACAAGAGACCCAGTACTTC.